The following is a TCR beta chain sequence with its context. Its antigen is not known. V lost 3 bases to trimming and J lost 2 bases; unmatched junction nucleotides: 4. The germline V gene encodes CDR1 SGHVS and CDR2 FQNEAQ. The CDR3 contains 17 residues. The sample comes from a study of cytomegalovirus exposure and HLA in healthy donors. Study details: In a previous analysis, some 120 million unique TCR beta sequences were found from 150 million to 200 million T cells. The Caucasian-associated ancestry cluster contained about four fifths of the approximately 420 genotyped donors.

PCR involved 60 Vbeta and 13 Jbeta primers. Sequencing used immunoSEQ multiplex PCR; TCRdb keeps in-frame clones, though not all of them. The table records around 110,000 clones, about 69% of them present only once. Study findings and constraints: Within an earlier analysis, most TCR beta V segments proved productive either about 87% or about 30% of the time. According to a later analysis, most TCR beta chains associated with CMV appeared HLA-restricted.

The clonotype was recovered from a woman aged 18-30 years in good health and CMV-seronegative. The rearrangement links TRBV7-8 to TRBJ2-6, with 10 positions matching TRBD1. The sequencing input was PBMCs. The CDR3 nucleotides are TGTGCCAGCAGCTTGGGACAGGGGCAGGCTGGGGCCAACGTCCTGACTTTC. This codes for CASSLGQGQAGANVLTF.